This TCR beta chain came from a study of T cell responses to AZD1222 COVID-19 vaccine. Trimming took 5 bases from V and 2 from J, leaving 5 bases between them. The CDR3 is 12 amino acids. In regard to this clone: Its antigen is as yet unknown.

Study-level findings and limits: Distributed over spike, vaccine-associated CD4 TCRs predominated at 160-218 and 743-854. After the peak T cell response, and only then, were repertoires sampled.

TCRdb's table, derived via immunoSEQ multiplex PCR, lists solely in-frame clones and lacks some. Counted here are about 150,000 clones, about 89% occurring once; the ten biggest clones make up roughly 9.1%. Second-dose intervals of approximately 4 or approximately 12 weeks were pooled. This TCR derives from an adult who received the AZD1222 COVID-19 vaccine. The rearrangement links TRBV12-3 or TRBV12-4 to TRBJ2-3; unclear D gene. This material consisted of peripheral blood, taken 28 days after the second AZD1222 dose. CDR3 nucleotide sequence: TGTGCCAGCAGTGGGGACACAGATACGCAGTATTTT. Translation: CASSGDTDTQYF.